The 9 T cell receptor beta chains listed next were all sequenced from one sample in a study of blood T cell repertoires in COVID-19. Assay: immunoSEQ multiplex PCR; the TCRdb copy retains only in-frame clones and omits some. The sample shows roughly 65,000 clones, around four fifths of them seen only once. The sample was peripheral blood. The receptors derive from a human donor in a cohort sampled during active COVID-19.

The V and J genes are TRBV5-4 and TRBJ2-3; TRBD2 matches 9 bases. CDR3 length equals 16 residues. Looked up from germline, CDR1 is SGHNT and CDR2 is YYREEE (reference sequence). After removal of 0 bases from V and 1 base from J, the junction contained 3 bases not matched to a gene. The CDR3 DNA reads TGTGCCAGCAGCTTGGGTAGCGGGGGCCGCACAGATACGCAGTATTTT. Translation gives CASSLGSGGRTDTQYF.

The chain employs TRBV4-1 and TRBJ1-2; 9 bases line up with TRBD1. In germline, CDR1 is MGHRA, CDR2 YSYEKL. V dropped 3 bases and J dropped 1; count of bases not matched to a gene: 3. This CDR3 comprises 15 residues. The CDR3 spells CASSQGQGLNYGYTF. DNA of the CDR3: TGCGCCAGCAGCCAGGGACAGGGACTTAACTATGGCTACACCTTC.

J is TRBJ2-3 and V is TRBV28; tentatively, D is TRBD1 (7 bases). In germline, CDR1 is MDHEN, CDR2 SYDVKM. Trimming removed 8 bases at V and 0 bases at J, with 12 bases between. This CDR3 has 14 residues. The CDR3 nucleotides read TGTGCCAGCCAACAGGGGACTAGCACAGATACGCAGTATTTT. This codes for CASQQGTSTDTQYF. The full variable domain, in which reference TRBV28 and TRBJ2-3 provide the parts outside the CDR3, is DVKVTQSSRYLVKRTGEKVFLECVQDMDHENMFWYRQDPGLGLRLIYFSYDVKMKEKGDIPEGYSVSREKKERFSLILESASTNQTSMYLCASQQGTSTDTQYFGPGTRLTVL.

The chain combines TRBV28 with TRBJ2-3, with 7 bases lining up with TRBD1. Germline CDR1 is MDHEN and CDR2 is SYDVKM. CDR3 size: 13 residues. Trimming took 5 bases from V and 5 from J; bases not matched to a gene: 4. The CDR3 sequence: CASSPRQGDTQYF. The CDR3 nucleotides read TGTGCCAGCAGTCCAAGACAGGGAGATACGCAGTATTTT.

The chain is built from TRBV6-5 and TRBJ1-2, with D maybe TRBD1 (5 bases). With 5 bases removed from V and 5 bases from J, the gap between germline ends came to 9 bases. This CDR3 spans 12 amino acids. Per germline, CDR1 MNHEY and CDR2 SVGAGI. The CDR3 region has the DNA TGTGCCAGCAGTACCCGACAGTATGGCTACACCTTC. Translated, it gives CASSTRQYGYTF.

This clone occurred a few times. The chain combines TRBV6-6 with TRBJ1-1, with D possibly being TRBD1 (6 bases). The V gene's germline CDR1 is MNHNY and CDR2 SVGAGI (reference sequence). Trimming took 4 bases from V and 3 from J, leaving 15 bases between them. CDR3 size: 15 residues. The chain's CDR3 is CASSSTKSGDTEAFF. DNA for the CDR3: TGTGCCAGCAGTTCAACTAAATCAGGGGACACTGAAGCTTTCTTT.

This clone was detected only once. The chain's CDR3 is CASSRGGEKLFF. In DNA form, the CDR3 reads TGTGCCAGCAGCCGGGGGGGTGAAAAACTGTTTTTT. The chain couples TRBV4-2 to TRBJ1-4, with TRBD1 as a possible D gene (5 bases). With 4 bases removed from V and 7 bases from J, the gap between germline ends came to 7 bases. CDR3 length: 12 residues. Germline V gene lookup returns CDR1 LGHNA and CDR2 YNFKEQ.

This clone came up a few times. The CDR3 nucleotides are TGTGCCAGCAGTCGGGGGCAGGGGGGCTACGAGCAGTACTTC. Its translation is CASSRGQGGYEQYF. The chain employs TRBV28 and TRBJ2-7, with D possibly TRBD1 on 7 matching bases. V lost 5 bases to trimming and J lost 3 bases, with 14 bases between them. CDR1 is MDHEN, CDR2 SYDVKM, per germline. The CDR3 spans 14 residues.

The count of this clone is one. V gene TRBV6-5 combines with J gene TRBJ1-5; D ambiguous. V lost 6 bases and J 1 base, leaving 4 bases between the germline ends. Per germline, CDR1 MNHEY and CDR2 SVGAGI. The CDR3 extends over 12 amino acids. Here the CDR3 DNA reads TGTGCCAGCAGACGGAGCAATCAGCCCCAGCATTTT. It is translated as CASRRSNQPQHF.